This T cell receptor (beta chain) was profiled in a study of T-cell memory formation after mild COVID-19. Broader study findings: Mainly CM and EM harbored the contracting CD4+ clones; mainly EMRA harbored the CD8+ ones. Contracting clones from day 15 to 85 had balanced CD4/CD8; later expanders favoured CD4+.

Germline V gives CDR1 SGDLS, CDR2 YYNGEE. Trimming at V came to 0 bases and at J to 9 bases, leaving 9 bases not matched to a gene. CDR3 length: 15 residues. TCRdb itself ran the 5' RACE reads through MiXCR, one entry per CDR3 protein. The repertoire holds 98,000 or so distinct CDR3 sequences, with about a sixth as singletons. In the case of this clonotype: Its specificity is not known.

The genes are TRBV9 and TRBJ1-5; 7 bases are shared with TRBD1. This TCR came from a man aged 18-30 years who had mild COVID-19 (a few samples of this study predate the infection). Cell type and time point are not known. Sequenced sample: PBMCs or a T cell subset sorted from them (not recorded which). CDR3 DNA: TGTGCCAGCAGCGTAGCGGCAGGGGGGAGTATGCCCCAGCATTTT. Translating gives CASSVAAGGSMPQHF.